Presented here are 31 T cell receptor beta chains from one specimen sequenced in a study of blood T cell repertoires in COVID-19. TCRdb's table, derived via immunoSEQ multiplex PCR, lists solely in-frame clones and lacks some. This table holds approximately 400,000 clones, roughly 80% found once. Sample: peripheral blood. These receptors were collected from a human donor with acute or convalescent COVID-19. The donor label of this sample is uncertain.

This clone has just a few counts. The DNA of the CDR3 is TGTGCCAGCAGTGGGAGGACTAGCGGGACGTCCCGACGCTTAGGGACCCAGTACTTC. Protein: CASSGRTSGTSRRLGTQYF. V gene TRBV2 combines with J gene TRBJ2-5, with 12 bases fitting TRBD2. V trimming: 4 bases; J trimming: 7 bases; junction bases outside the gene matches: 19. The germline V gene has CDR1 SNHLY and CDR2 FYNNEI. There are 19 residues in the CDR3. Looking up the rest from reference TRBV2 and TRBJ2-5 gives the full variable domain: EPEVTQTPSHQVTQMGQEVILRCVPISNHLYFYWYRQILGQKVEFLVSFYNNEISEKSEIFDDQFSVERPDGSNFTLKIRSTKLEDSAMYFCASSGRTSGTSRRLGTQYFGPGTRLLVL.

The chain combines TRBV23-1 with TRBJ1-1; D remains ambiguous. TRBV23-1 is classed as an ORF, of uncertain function. This CDR3 comprises 16 residues. V dropped 2 bases and J dropped 4 bases, with 17 bases sitting between them. The CDR3 here is CASSQGWRYSSTEAFF. The CDR3 coding sequence is TGCGCCAGCAGTCAAGGGTGGAGGTATAGTTCCACTGAAGCTTTCTTT.

In this sample, this clone turned up once. This chain connects TRBV19 to TRBJ1-2, with a tentative D call TRBD1 (6 bases). CDR1 and CDR2 from the germline V gene are LNHDA and SQIVND (reference sequence). V was cut by 5 bases and J by 5 bases, with 18 bases left in between. The CDR3 is 15 amino acids. The CDR3 here is CASSHPVDRQYGYTF. CDR3 bases: TGTGCCAGTAGTCATCCCGTGGACAGACAATATGGCTACACCTTC.

The chain recombines TRBV9 with TRBJ1-6; D remains ambiguous. Germline V CDR1 and CDR2: SGDLS, YYNGEE. The CDR3 loop spans 15 amino acids. Trimming removed 4 bases from V and 9 bases from J, with 17 bases in between. The CDR3 region has the DNA TGTGCCAGCAGCCCCCGTCCGGAGGGTATTTCACCCCTCCACTTT. Protein product: CASSPRPEGISPLHF.

This clone appeared a few times. The chain couples TRBV6-5 to TRBJ1-4, with D hard to call. Germline-derived CDR1 and CDR2 are MNHEY and SVGAGI. The V gene lost 7 bases and the J gene lost 8 bases, with 14 bases spanning the gap. The CDR3 sequence is 13 residues long. CDR3 nucleotides: TGTGCCAGCACAGGTCGCGAGGGCGAAAAACTGTTTTTT. Translated: CASTGREGEKLFF.

The chain couples TRBV29-1 to TRBJ2-1; 10 bases are shared with TRBD2. CDR1 and CDR2 from the germline V gene are SQVTM and ANQGSEA. Trimming at V came to 0 bases and at J to 4 bases, leaving 6 bases not matched to a gene. This CDR3 has 16 amino acids. The CDR3 region has the DNA TGCAGCGTTGAAGATCAGAGACTAGCGGGTTACAATGAGCAGTTCTTC. Translating gives CSVEDQRLAGYNEQFF.

This chain connects TRBV30 to TRBJ1-4, with D perhaps TRBD1 (5 bases). This CDR3 has 14 amino acids. CDR1 is GTSNPN and CDR2 is SVGIG in the germline V gene (reference sequence). The DNA for the CDR3 is TGTGCGATGAAGGGGTCAATGGAGAATGAAAAACTGTTTTTT. Translated, it gives CAMKGSMENEKLFF. The full variable domain, completed using reference TRBV30 and TRBJ1-4, is SQTIHQWPATLVQPVGSPLSLECTVEGTSNPNLYWYRQAAGRGLQLLFYSVGIGQISSEVPQNLSASRPQDRQFILSSKKLLLSDSGFYLCAMKGSMENEKLFFGSGTQLSVL.

The V gene is TRBV2, the J gene TRBJ2-5; TRBD2 matches at 12 bases. Per germline, CDR1 SNHLY and CDR2 FYNNEI. CDR3 length equals 16 residues. V was clipped by 3 bases and J by 4 bases; unmatched bases: 6. The CDR3 loop reads CASSEASGGARETQYF. CDR3 DNA: TGTGCCAGCAGTGAGGCTAGCGGGGGGGCCCGAGAGACCCAGTACTTC.

The rearrangement joins TRBV12-3 or TRBV12-4 to TRBJ2-1; D is unresolved. V was shortened by 6 bases and J by 5 bases, with 11 bases between the two germline ends. CDR3 length: 13 residues. CDR3 residues: CASRVPGHNEQFF. As DNA, the CDR3 is TGTGCCAGCAGGGTACCAGGTCACAATGAGCAGTTCTTC.

This chain connects TRBV10-1 to TRBJ1-1; no clear D gene. The CDR3 is made up of 15 amino acids. Trimming shortened V by 7 bases and J by 5 bases, and 20 bases separated the two germline ends. Per the germline V gene, CDR1 is WNHNN and CDR2 is SYGVQD (reference sequence). DNA for the CDR3: TGCGCCAGCACTACAATAACACCCCCGGGGACTGAAGCTTTCTTT. Translated: CASTTITPPGTEAFF.

The chain is built from TRBV2 and TRBJ2-7; 8 nucleotides agree with TRBD2. The germline CDR1 and CDR2 sequences are SNHLY and FYNNEI. The CDR3 is 13 residues long. Trimming took 4 bases from V and 6 from J; bases not matched to a gene: 5. CDR3 sequence: CASSVGGGLEQYF. DNA of the CDR3: TGTGCCAGCAGTGTGGGCGGGGGGCTCGAGCAGTACTTC.

The chain combines TRBV6-5 with TRBJ2-2; D is undetermined. Trimming cost V 7 bases and J 3 bases, with 12 bases left between them. The CDR3 is 14 residues long. CDR1 and CDR2 from the germline V gene are MNHEY and SVGAGI. The CDR3 loop is CASTTPGDTGELFF. CDR3 bases: TGTGCCAGCACTACCCCGGGTGACACCGGGGAGCTGTTTTTT.

This rearrangement joins TRBV7-9 to TRBJ1-6, with TRBD1 matching over 9 bases. The CDR3 totals 15 residues. Trimming removed 0 bases from V and 6 bases from J; junction bases left unmatched: 0. Germline V lookup: CDR1 SEHNR, CDR2 FQNEAQ (reference sequence). The CDR3 region is CASSLADRGNSPLHF. For the CDR3, the DNA is TGTGCCAGCAGCTTAGCGGACAGGGGTAATTCACCCCTCCACTTT.

The J gene is TRBJ2-2, the V gene TRBV10-2; tentatively, D is TRBD2 (5 bases). CDR1 and CDR2 from the germline V gene are WSHSY and SAAADI. Trimming left V 2 bases short and J 5 bases short, with 9 bases between. This CDR3 spans 14 amino acids. Here the CDR3 DNA reads TGCGCCAGCAGTGAGGAACGGAGGACCGGGGAGCTGTTTTTT. This encodes CASSEERRTGELFF.

CDR3 sequence: CASSWGQGVTQETQYF. The DNA for the CDR3 is TGTGCCAGCAGCTGGGGACAGGGGGTGACACAAGAGACCCAGTACTTC. V gene TRBV5-4 combines with J gene TRBJ2-5, with TRBD1 identical over 11 bases. This CDR3 region has 16 residues. Germline V CDR1 and CDR2: SGHNT, YYREEE (reference sequence). V gave up 3 bases and J gave up 2 bases; unmatched junction bases: 6. Looking up the rest from reference TRBV5-4 and TRBJ2-5 gives the full variable domain: ETGVTQSPTHLIKTRGQQVTLRCSSQSGHNTVSWYQQALGQGPQFIFQYYREEENGRGNFPPRFSGLQFPNYSSELNVNALELDDSALYLCASSWGQGVTQETQYFGPGTRLLVL.

The chain joins TRBV30 to TRBJ1-1; D remains unclear. This CDR3 comprises 15 residues. Germline V gene data show CDR1 as GTSNPN and CDR2 as SVGIG (reference sequence). Trimming cost V 1 base and J 5 bases, with 17 bases left between them. The CDR3 DNA is TGTGCCTGGAGTGGGCGACCTAACTTGGAGACTGAAGCTTTCTTT. Translation: CAWSGRPNLETEAFF.

The chain recombines TRBV28 with TRBJ1-1; D is possibly TRBD1 (5 bases). Trimming shortened V by 7 bases and J by 2 bases, and 17 bases separated the two germline ends. CDR3 length: 15 residues. Germline V gene sequence: CDR1 MDHEN, CDR2 SYDVKM. DNA for the CDR3: TGTGCCAGCACCCTACTCGGACACCCAAACACTGAAGCTTTCTTT. This gives the protein CASTLLGHPNTEAFF.

The chain employs TRBV18 and TRBJ1-1; 7 bases are a match to TRBD1. This CDR3 comprises 16 residues. V was clipped by 6 bases and J by 2 bases; unmatched bases: 12. The germline V gene has CDR1 KGHSH and CDR2 LQKENI. The CDR3 region is CASSLQETGPNTEAFF. CDR3 nucleotides: TGTGCCAGCTCCCTCCAGGAGACAGGGCCCAACACTGAAGCTTTCTTT.

This chain uses TRBV10-3 with TRBJ2-3; no definite D call. The ends were cut back, 6 bases at V and 0 bases at J, with 4 bases in the middle. Germline V gene data show CDR1 as ENHRY and CDR2 as SYGVKD. This CDR3 is 12 amino acids long. The chain's CDR3 is CAISYSTDTQYF. CDR3 in DNA: TGTGCCATCAGCTATAGCACAGATACGCAGTATTTT.

The V call is TRBV21-1, the J call TRBJ1-1; the table's D call, TRBD1, has no DNA check behind it. TRBV21-1 is a pseudogene segment. The CDR3 has 15 residues. This CDR3 is CASSIRRGPNTEAFF. In nucleotides, the CDR3 is TGTGCCAGCAGCATCCGCAGGGGTCCGAACACTGAAGCTTTCTTT.

This chain connects TRBV11-2 to TRBJ1-4, with 7 positions matching TRBD1. The CDR3 has 15 amino acids. Per the germline V gene, CDR1 is SGHAT and CDR2 is FQNNGV. V shed 1 base and J 8 bases; nucleotides not matched to a gene: 7. Here the CDR3 DNA reads TGTGCCAGCAGCTTAGGGCGGACAGGCGGCGAAAAACTGTTTTTT. Translated, it gives CASSLGRTGGEKLFF. The full variable domain, rest sourced from reference TRBV11-2 and TRBJ1-4, is EAGVAQSPRYKIIEKRQSVAFWCNPISGHATLYWYQQILGQGPKLLIQFQNNGVVDDSQLPKDRFSAERLKGVDSTLKIQPAKLEDSAVYLCASSLGRTGGEKLFFGSGTQLSVL.

The V gene is TRBV6-5, the J gene TRBJ2-7; no definite D call. The V end lost 2 bases, the J end lost 0 bases, and 11 bases lay between the germline ends. The V gene's germline CDR1 is MNHEY and CDR2 SVGAGI. CDR3 length equals 15 residues. As DNA, the CDR3 is TGTGCCAGCAGTTACAGGTTCCCTAGCTCCTACGAGCAGTACTTC. Translated, it gives CASSYRFPSSYEQYF.

The V call is TRBV2, the J call TRBJ2-2, with 9 bases matching TRBD2. This CDR3 is built from 16 residues. J was trimmed by 0 bases and V by 9 bases; bases with no gene match: 8. Germline V CDR1 and CDR2: SNHLY, FYNNEI. The CDR3 bases are TGTGCCAGATCTACTCTAGCGGGGCCGAACACCGGGGAGCTGTTTTTT. This gives the protein CARSTLAGPNTGELFF.

This clone was found a few times. The chain combines TRBV27 with TRBJ1-6; no definite D call. The germline V and J ends were trimmed by 5 bases and 7 bases, with 15 bases remaining between them. This CDR3 is 15 amino acids long. The germline gives CDR1 MNHEY, CDR2 SMNVEV (reference sequence). CDR3 DNA sequence: TGTGCCAGCAGTCGCCTCGGGAACGGGAATTCACCCCTCCACTTT. Translation gives CASSRLGNGNSPLHF.

This clone was detected a few times. This sample also contains other DNA sequences that code for the same CDR3. The rearrangement links TRBV10-3 to TRBJ1-4, with 7 bases that match TRBD1. The CDR3 is made up of 14 amino acids. Germline lookup yields CDR1 ENHRY and CDR2 SYGVKD. Germline trimming cut 2 bases from V and 8 bases from J; bases unmatched to any gene: 5. CDR3 amino acids: CAISERQGGEKLFF. CDR3 coding DNA: TGTGCCATCAGTGAGAGACAGGGTGGGGAAAAACTGTTTTTT.

This chain connects TRBV3-1 (or the pseudogene TRBV3-2) to TRBJ2-7; D is perhaps TRBD1 (5 bases). Germline loops: CDR1 LGHDT, CDR2 YNNKEL (reference sequence). V lost 3 bases and J 6 bases, leaving 12 bases between the germline ends. The CDR3 covers 13 residues. DNA of the CDR3: TGTGCCAGCAGCCACTCCCCTGGGGCCGAGCAGTACTTC. Its translation is CASSHSPGAEQYF.

V and J are TRBV19 and TRBJ1-2; a possible D gene is TRBD1 (6 bases). The CDR3 extends over 16 amino acids. Germline CDR1 LNHDA, CDR2 SQIVND (reference sequence). V was clipped by 3 bases and J by 2 bases, with 16 bases between them. CDR3 in DNA: TGTGCCAGTAGTATGGCCCGGGGGGGCCCCAACTATGGCTACACCTTC. This sequence encodes CASSMARGGPNYGYTF.

The V gene is TRBV7-2, the J gene TRBJ2-1; TRBD2 matches at 12 bases. The V segment lost 2 bases and the J segment 7 bases; nucleotides outside the gene matches: 9. The CDR3 loop spans 17 amino acids. CDR1 is SGHTA and CDR2 is FQGNSA in the germline V gene. The CDR3 nucleotides read TGTGCCAGCAGCTTAAATTCTGCGACTAGCGGGAGAAATGAGCAGTTCTTC. Translation gives CASSLNSATSGRNEQFF. The variable domain in full, with the rest retrieved from reference TRBV7-2 and TRBJ2-1, is GAGVSQSPSNKVTEKGKDVELRCDPISGHTALYWYRQSLGQGLEFLIYFQGNSAPDKSGLPSDRFSAERTGGSVSTLTIQRTQQEDSAVYLCASSLNSATSGRNEQFFGPGTRLTVL.

The rearrangement links TRBV18 to TRBJ2-7, with TRBD1 identical over 8 bases. V trimming: 3 bases; J trimming: 3 bases; junction bases outside the gene matches: 13. CDR3 length equals 17 residues. Germline CDR1 is KGHSH and CDR2 is LQKENI. CDR3 region: CASSPSGVTGGNYEQYF. The DNA for the CDR3 is TGTGCCAGCTCACCGTCCGGCGTTACAGGGGGAAACTACGAGCAGTACTTC. Complete variable domain (other parts from reference TRBV18 and TRBJ2-7): NAGVMQNPRHLVRRRGQEARLRCSPMKGHSHVYWYRQLPEEGLKFMVYLQKENIIDESGMPKERFSAEFPKEGPSILRIQQVVRGDSAAYFCASSPSGVTGGNYEQYFGPGTRLTVT.

The V call is TRBV6-1, the J call TRBJ2-4; the D gene is possibly TRBD1 (6 bases). This CDR3 has 19 residues. CDR1 is MNHNS and CDR2 is SASEGT in the germline V gene. Trimming stripped 3 bases from V and 0 bases from J, with 21 bases between. The CDR3 sequence: CASSDASTGTNLAKNIQYF. For the CDR3, the DNA is TGTGCCAGCAGTGACGCGTCCACCGGGACAAATCTAGCCAAAAACATTCAGTACTTC.

V gene TRBV2 combines with J gene TRBJ2-2; 9 nucleotides match TRBD2. V dropped 6 bases and J dropped 4; count of bases not matched to a gene: 15. The CDR3 loop spans 18 amino acids. Germline lookup yields CDR1 SNHLY and CDR2 FYNNEI. CDR3 sequence reads: CASRQPGLASSGTGELFF. In nucleotides, the CDR3 is TGTGCCAGCAGGCAACCGGGACTAGCCTCTTCGGGCACCGGGGAGCTGTTTTTT.